A selection of T cell receptor beta chains follows, all from one sample in a study of shared clonotypes between healthy human individuals. The repertoire was sequenced with immunoSEQ multiplex PCR; TCRdb's copy has only in-frame clones and lacks some. Seen here are some 2.1 million clones, around 95% observed once, and the top ten hold roughly 0.13%. Sample: naive CD4+ T cells sorted from blood. The receptors here all came from a man aged 18 to 30 in good health. Each CDR3 is given with its conserved first and last residue. The D gene is left open where the match is weak. Expanded clones are given a class, and other clones once, few, many or no size at all.

V gene	J gene	D gene	clone size	CDR3 protein	CDR3 DNA
TRBV29-1	TRBJ2-3	TRBD2	-	CSYRGDSTDTQYF	TGCAGCTACCGGGGGGATAGCACAGATACGCAGTATTTT
TRBV5-1	TRBJ2-5	-	-	CASSPGGETQYF	TGCGCCAGCAGCCCCGGAGGAGAGACCCAGTACTTC
TRBV6-5	TRBJ2-1	-	-	CASRLGLRAEQFF	TGTGCCAGCAGATTAGGGTTGCGGGCAGAGCAGTTCTTC
TRBV5-8	TRBJ2-7	-	-	CASRASLHEQYF	TGTGCCAGCAGGGCCAGCCTTCACGAGCAGTACTTC
TRBV7-6	TRBJ2-7	TRBD1	-	CASSLEPTGGISTYEQYF	TGTGCCAGCAGCTTAGAACCGACAGGGGGCATCTCAACCTACGAGCAGTACTTC
TRBV2	TRBJ2-1	-	-	CASSENGPYNEQFF	TGTGCCAGCAGTGAGAATGGCCCCTACAATGAGCAGTTCTTC
TRBV28	TRBJ1-1	-	-	CASSSTSEAFF	TGTGCCAGCAGTTCAACATCTGAAGCTTTCTTT
TRBV5-4	TRBJ2-2	TRBD1	-	CASRLNTGGQGGELFF	TGTGCCAGCAGATTGAATACAGGGGGCCAGGGCGGGGAGCTGTTTTTT
TRBV7-9	TRBJ2-3	TRBD2	-	CASSPRGGPSTDTQYF	TGTGCCAGCAGTCCCCGGGGAGGGCCTAGCACAGATACGCAGTATTTT
TRBV7-6	TRBJ2-7	-	-	CASSLAGQGYEQYF	TGTGCCAGCAGCTTAGCGGGGCAGGGATACGAGCAGTACTTC
TRBV19	TRBJ2-7	TRBD2	-	CASQPALAGPYEQYF	TGTGCCAGTCAACCGGCTCTAGCGGGACCGTACGAGCAGTACTTC
TRBV29-1	TRBJ2-7	-	-	CSVGQSDYEQYF	TGCAGCGTCGGACAGTCCGACTACGAGCAGTACTTC
TRBV28	TRBJ1-2	TRBD1	-	CASRPTGQGNYGYTF	TGTGCCAGCAGGCCGACGGGACAGGGGAACTATGGCTACACCTTC
TRBV7-3	TRBJ1-4	-	-	CASSLAQAQTEKLFF	TGTGCCAGCAGCTTAGCCCAGGCTCAAACTGAAAAACTGTTTTTT
TRBV30	TRBJ2-3	TRBD1	-	CAWSVPGAGGMDTQYF	TGTGCCTGGAGTGTACCGGGGGCAGGGGGCATGGATACGCAGTATTTT
TRBV18	TRBJ2-3	-	-	CASSPGMRTDTQYF	TGTGCCAGCTCACCAGGGATGCGGACAGATACGCAGTATTTT
TRBV10-3	TRBJ1-6	TRBD1	-	CAISEGTGFNSPLHF	TGTGCCATCAGTGAGGGGACAGGTTTTAATTCACCCCTCCACTTT
TRBV7-2	TRBJ2-2	-	-	CARRGEYTGELFF	TGTGCCAGGAGGGGGGAATACACCGGGGAGCTGTTTTTT
TRBV19	TRBJ2-3	-	-	CASSQGWGTDTQYF	TGTGCCAGTAGCCAGGGGTGGGGGACAGATACGCAGTATTTT
TRBV20-1	TRBJ2-7	-	-	CSATLEYEQYF	TGCAGTGCCACACTGGAATACGAGCAGTACTTC
TRBV11-2	TRBJ2-1	TRBD2	-	CASSPRGGLASYNEQFF	TGTGCCAGCAGCCCTCGCGGCGGACTAGCATCCTACAATGAGCAGTTCTTC
TRBV19	TRBJ1-2	TRBD1	once	CASSTRTGGHYGYTF	TGTGCCAGTAGTACCAGGACAGGGGGTCACTATGGCTACACCTTC
TRBV13	TRBJ2-7	-	-	CASSRGQSYEQYF	TGTGCCAGCAGTCGGGGGCAGTCCTACGAGCAGTACTTC
TRBV2	TRBJ2-1	TRBD2	-	CASRGTSGGYNEQFF	TGTGCCAGCAGAGGGACTAGCGGGGGGTACAATGAGCAGTTCTTC
TRBV5-1	TRBJ2-5	TRBD1	-	CASSGPAQGYGETQYF	TGCGCCAGCAGCGGACCCGCACAGGGGTATGGCGAGACCCAGTACTTC
TRBV7-9	TRBJ1-1	-	-	CASSRDGEAFF	TGTGCCAGCAGCAGGGACGGAGAAGCTTTCTTT
TRBV28	TRBJ1-1	-	-	CASSRGVPTEAFF	TGTGCCAGCAGTCGAGGGGTCCCCACTGAAGCTTTCTTT
TRBV19	TRBJ2-7	-	-	CASSPSGTGTYEQYF	TGTGCCAGTAGCCCCTCTGGGACGGGAACCTACGAGCAGTACTTC
TRBV10-3	TRBJ2-1	TRBD1	once	CATIRQGEGSEQFF	TGTGCCACCATTCGACAGGGGGAAGGTAGTGAGCAGTTCTTC
TRBV29-1	TRBJ2-2	TRBD1	-	CSVQNTQGVGELFF	TGCAGCGTTCAAAACACTCAGGGGGTCGGGGAGCTGTTTTTT
TRBV15	TRBJ1-4	-	-	CATSRDKGEKLFF	TGTGCCACCAGCAGAGATAAAGGTGAAAAACTGTTTTTT
TRBV28	TRBJ1-5	-	-	CASSSLGNQPQHF	TGTGCCAGCAGTTCCCTTGGCAATCAGCCCCAGCATTTT
TRBV30	TRBJ1-6	-	-	CAWGTASSYNSPLHF	TGTGCCTGGGGGACCGCTAGCTCCTATAATTCACCCCTCCACTTT
TRBV7-8	TRBJ1-2	-	-	CASSLVGGTYGYTF	TGTGCCAGCAGCTTAGTAGGGGGGACATATGGCTACACCTTC
TRBV25-1	TRBJ2-7	TRBD1	-	CASSDPGQGFYEQYF	TGTGCCAGCAGCGATCCGGGACAGGGTTTTTACGAGCAGTACTTC
TRBV28	TRBJ2-2	TRBD2	once	CASSFSGVGTGELFF	TGTGCCAGCAGTTTCAGCGGGGTAGGCACCGGGGAGCTGTTTTTT
TRBV7-9	TRBJ2-3	-	-	CASSLEGARDDTQYF	TGTGCCAGCAGCTTAGAAGGCGCCCGGGATGATACGCAGTATTTT
TRBV12-5	TRBJ2-7	-	once	CASGLVRVGLSIYEQYF	TGTGCTAGTGGTTTGGTCAGGGTCGGACTATCCATCTACGAGCAGTACTTC
TRBV7-9	TRBJ2-7	-	-	CASSPRGPYSSYEQYF	TGTGCCAGCAGCCCCCGGGGACCGTATAGCTCCTACGAGCAGTACTTC
TRBV28	TRBJ2-3	-	-	CASSLGGNRDTQYF	TGTGCCAGCAGTTTAGGGGGGAACAGAGATACGCAGTATTTT
TRBV29-1	TRBJ2-7	TRBD2	-	CSAGGNSYEQYF	TGCAGCGCCGGGGGGAACTCCTACGAGCAGTACTTC
TRBV10-3	TRBJ2-5	TRBD2	-	CASSGGNQETQYF	TGTGCCAGCAGCGGGGGGAACCAAGAGACCCAGTACTTC
TRBV7-2	TRBJ2-1	-	-	CASSLMEGPYNEQFF	TGTGCCAGCAGCTTAATGGAGGGACCCTACAATGAGCAGTTCTTC
TRBV6-1	TRBJ2-4	-	-	CASSANTPVAIIAKNIQYF	TGTGCCAGCAGTGCCAACACGCCCGTAGCCATAATAGCCAAAAACATTCAGTACTTC